This T cell receptor (beta chain) was found in a study of T cell changes during pregnancy in multiple sclerosis. From germline, CDR1 is SGHDT and CDR2 YYEEEE. The CDR3 has 16 residues. The ends lost 2 bases at V and 7 bases at J; junction bases unmatched: 14. Only in-frame clones appear in the TCRdb table, and some are missing; sequencing was by immunoSEQ multiplex PCR. This sample has tens of thousands of clones, with 80% to 95% found just once. The TCR sequence derives from a female donor with multiple sclerosis, enrolled in a pregnancy study. The sample here was peripheral blood, taken in the third trimester of pregnancy. The chain has TRBV5-6 and TRBJ2-5; 7 bases map to TRBD2. The CDR3 nucleotides read TGTGCCAGCAGCTTCCAGCGAGTGGGAGGGCCGGGGACCCAGTACTTC. This gives the protein CASSFQRVGGPGTQYF. The full variable domain, in which reference TRBV5-6 and TRBJ2-5 provide the parts outside the CDR3, is DAGVTQSPTHLIKTRGQQVTLRCSPKSGHDTVSWYQQALGQGPQFIFQYYEEEERQRGNFPDRFSGHQFPNYSSELNVNALLLGDSALYLCASSFQRVGGPGTQYFGPGTRLLVL.